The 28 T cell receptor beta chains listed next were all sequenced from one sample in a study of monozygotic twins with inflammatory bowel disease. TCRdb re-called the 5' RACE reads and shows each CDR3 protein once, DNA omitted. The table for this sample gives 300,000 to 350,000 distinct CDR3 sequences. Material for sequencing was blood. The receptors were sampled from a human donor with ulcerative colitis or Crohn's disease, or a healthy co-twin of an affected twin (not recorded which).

This chain's CDR3 is CASRLTMNTEAFF. This rearrangement joins TRBV12-3 or TRBV12-4 to TRBJ1-1. CDR3 size: 13 residues.

The CDR3 region is CASKMDRIYEQYF. V is TRBV12-3 or TRBV12-4 and J is TRBJ2-7; TCRdb names TRBD1, which stays unverified in the absence of DNA. The CDR3 length is 13 residues.

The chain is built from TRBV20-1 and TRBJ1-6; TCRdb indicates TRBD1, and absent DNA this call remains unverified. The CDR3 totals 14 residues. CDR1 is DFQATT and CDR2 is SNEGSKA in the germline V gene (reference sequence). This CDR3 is CSAPRGENNSPLHF.

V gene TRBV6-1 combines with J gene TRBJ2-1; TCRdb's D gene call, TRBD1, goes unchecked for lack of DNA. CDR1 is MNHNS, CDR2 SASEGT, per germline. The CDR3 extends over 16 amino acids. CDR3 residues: CASSPRQGATYNEQFF.

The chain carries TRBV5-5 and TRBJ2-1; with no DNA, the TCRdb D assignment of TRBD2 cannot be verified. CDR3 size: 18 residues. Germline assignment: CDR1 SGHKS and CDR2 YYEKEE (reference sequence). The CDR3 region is CASSFGLAGGKSYNEQFF.

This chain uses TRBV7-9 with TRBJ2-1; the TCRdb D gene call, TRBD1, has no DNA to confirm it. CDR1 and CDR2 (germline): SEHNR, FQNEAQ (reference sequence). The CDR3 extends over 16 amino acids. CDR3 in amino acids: CASSPPSGTTYNEQFF.

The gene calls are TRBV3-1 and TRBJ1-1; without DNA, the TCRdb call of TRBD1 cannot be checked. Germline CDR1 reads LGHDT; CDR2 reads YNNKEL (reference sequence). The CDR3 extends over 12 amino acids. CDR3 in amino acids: CASSRLRDEAFF.

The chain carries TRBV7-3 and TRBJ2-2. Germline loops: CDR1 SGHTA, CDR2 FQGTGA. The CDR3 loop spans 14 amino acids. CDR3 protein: CASSLWSGPGELFF.

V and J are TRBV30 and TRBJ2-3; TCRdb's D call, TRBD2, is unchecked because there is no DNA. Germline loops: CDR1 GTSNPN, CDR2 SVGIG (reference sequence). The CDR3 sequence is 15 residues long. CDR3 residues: CAWSARTSGADTQYF.

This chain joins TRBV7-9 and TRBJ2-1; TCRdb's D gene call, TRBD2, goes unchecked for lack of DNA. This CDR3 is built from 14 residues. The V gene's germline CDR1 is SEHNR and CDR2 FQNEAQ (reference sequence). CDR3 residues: CASKASGTYNEQFF.

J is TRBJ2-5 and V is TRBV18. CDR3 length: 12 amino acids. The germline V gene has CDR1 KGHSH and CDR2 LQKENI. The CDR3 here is CASSPPAETQYF.

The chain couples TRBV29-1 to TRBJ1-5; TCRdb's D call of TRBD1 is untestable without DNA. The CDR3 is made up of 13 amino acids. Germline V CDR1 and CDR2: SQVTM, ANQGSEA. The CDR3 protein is CSVDAGSVQPQHF.

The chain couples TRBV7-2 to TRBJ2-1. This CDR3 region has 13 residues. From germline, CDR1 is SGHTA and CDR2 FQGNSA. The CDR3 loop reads CASSLVRFNEQFF.

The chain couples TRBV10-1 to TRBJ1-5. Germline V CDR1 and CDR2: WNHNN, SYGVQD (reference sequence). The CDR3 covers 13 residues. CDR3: CASSESQNQPQHF.

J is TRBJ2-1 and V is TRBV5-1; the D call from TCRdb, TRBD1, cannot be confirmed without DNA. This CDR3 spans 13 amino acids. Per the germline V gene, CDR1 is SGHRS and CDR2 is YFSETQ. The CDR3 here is CASRTQGYGEQFF.

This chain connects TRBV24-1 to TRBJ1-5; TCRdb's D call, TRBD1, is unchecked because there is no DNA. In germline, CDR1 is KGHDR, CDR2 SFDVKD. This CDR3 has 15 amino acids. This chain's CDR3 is CATSETGTGVQPQHF.

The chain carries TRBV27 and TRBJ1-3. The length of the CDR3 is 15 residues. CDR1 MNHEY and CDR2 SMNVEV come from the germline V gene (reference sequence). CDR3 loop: CASSPDAGSGNTIYF.

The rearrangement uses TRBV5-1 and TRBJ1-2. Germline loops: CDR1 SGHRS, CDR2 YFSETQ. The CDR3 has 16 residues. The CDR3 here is CASSLSRGGEPYGYTF.

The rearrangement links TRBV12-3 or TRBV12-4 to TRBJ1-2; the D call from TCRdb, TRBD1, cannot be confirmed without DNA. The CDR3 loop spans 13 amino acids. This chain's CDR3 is CASSYGGIGGYTF.

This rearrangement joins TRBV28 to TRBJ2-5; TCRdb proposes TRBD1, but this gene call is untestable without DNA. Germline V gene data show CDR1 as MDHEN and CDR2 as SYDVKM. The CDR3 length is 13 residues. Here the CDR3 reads CASEGTGGETQYF.

The chain's CDR3 is CASSELPDIRYNSPLHF. The rearrangement joins TRBV6-1 to TRBJ1-6; TCRdb's D call, TRBD1, is unchecked because there is no DNA. Germline values: CDR1 MNHNS, CDR2 SASEGT. The CDR3 is 17 amino acids.

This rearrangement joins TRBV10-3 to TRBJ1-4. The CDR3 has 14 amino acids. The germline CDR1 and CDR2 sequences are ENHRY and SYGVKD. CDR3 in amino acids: CAIRQGSYNEKLFF.

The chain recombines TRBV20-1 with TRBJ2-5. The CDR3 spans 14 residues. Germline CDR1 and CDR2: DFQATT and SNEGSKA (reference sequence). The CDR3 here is CSASTKWYQETQYF.

The CDR3 loop reads CASSERGRTGYGYTF. The V gene is TRBV6-1, the J gene TRBJ1-2; TCRdb proposes TRBD1, but this gene call is untestable without DNA. CDR1 is MNHNS and CDR2 is SASEGT in the germline V gene. CDR3 length: 15 residues.

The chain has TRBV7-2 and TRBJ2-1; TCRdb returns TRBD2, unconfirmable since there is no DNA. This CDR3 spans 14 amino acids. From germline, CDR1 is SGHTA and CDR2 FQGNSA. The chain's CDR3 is CASSPGLGYNEQFF.

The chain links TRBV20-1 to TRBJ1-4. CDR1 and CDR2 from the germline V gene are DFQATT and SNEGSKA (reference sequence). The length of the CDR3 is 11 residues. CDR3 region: CSARPNEKLFF.

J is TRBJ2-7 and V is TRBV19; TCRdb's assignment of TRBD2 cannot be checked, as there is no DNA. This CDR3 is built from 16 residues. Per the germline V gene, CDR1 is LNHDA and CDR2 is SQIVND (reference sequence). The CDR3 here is CASSIFVGREIYQQYF. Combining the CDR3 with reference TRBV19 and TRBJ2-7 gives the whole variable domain DGGITQSPKYLFRKEGQNVTLSCEQNLNHDAMYWYRQDPGQGLRLIYYSQIVNDFQKGDIAEGYSVSREKKESFPLTVTSAQKNPTAFYLCASSIFVGREIYQQYFGPGTRLTVT.

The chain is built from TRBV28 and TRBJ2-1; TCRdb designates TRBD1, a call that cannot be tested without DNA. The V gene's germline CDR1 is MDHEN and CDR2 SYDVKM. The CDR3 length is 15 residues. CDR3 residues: CASSLLEDSHNEQFF. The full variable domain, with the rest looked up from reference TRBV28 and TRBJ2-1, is DVKVTQSSRYLVKRTGEKVFLECVQDMDHENMFWYRQDPGLGLRLIYFSYDVKMKEKGDIPEGYSVSREKKERFSLILESASTNQTSMYLCASSLLEDSHNEQFFGPGTRLTVL.